The 12 T cell receptor beta chains reported below all come from one sample, sequenced in a study of blood T cell repertoires in COVID-19. The method was immunoSEQ multiplex PCR; TCRdb's version includes in-frame clones alone and lacks a portion of them. Of 400,000 to 450,000 clones in the sample, around 89% were seen once. The sample taken for sequencing was PBMCs or T cells enriched from blood (not recorded which). Every receptor here comes from a man aged 25 to 40 who had recovered from COVID-19.

In DNA form, the CDR3 reads TGTGCCAGCAGTAGCGCTAGCGGGAGATTCTACAATGAGCAGTTCTTC. Amino acids: CASSSASGRFYNEQFF. V is TRBV28 and J is TRBJ2-1; TRBD2 matches 10 bases. Germline trimming cut 5 bases from V and 3 bases from J; bases unmatched to any gene: 7. Germline CDR1 MDHEN, CDR2 SYDVKM. The CDR3 is 16 residues long.

In its sample, this clone was seen once. This chain joins TRBV5-1 and TRBJ2-7, with 12 bases identical to TRBD1. J gave up 4 bases and V 5 bases, and 7 bases lay outside the gene matches. Looked up from germline, CDR1 is SGHRS and CDR2 is YFSETQ. This CDR3 region has 15 residues. CDR3: CASSTGTGGIYEQYF. Written as DNA, the CDR3 is TGCGCCAGCAGTACCGGGACAGGGGGCATATACGAGCAGTACTTC.

This chain connects TRBV18 to TRBJ2-7; the match to TRBD2 covers 7 bases. V lost 3 bases to trimming and J lost 6 bases; unmatched junction nucleotides: 5. The CDR3 is 13 residues long. Looked up from germline, CDR1 is KGHSH and CDR2 is LQKENI. The CDR3 is CASSPEGRGEQYF. The DNA of the CDR3 is TGTGCCAGCTCACCCGAGGGGAGGGGCGAGCAGTACTTC.

This chain links TRBV27 with TRBJ1-6; 9 nucleotides line up with TRBD1. This CDR3 contains 15 residues. V shed 4 bases, J shed 7 bases, and the junction held 5 bases outside the gene matches. Germline V gene lookup returns CDR1 MNHEY and CDR2 SMNVEV (reference sequence). CDR3 sequence: CASSSETGGNSPLHF. The DNA of the CDR3 is TGTGCCAGCAGTTCCGAAACAGGGGGCAATTCACCCCTCCACTTT.

The J gene is TRBJ2-7, the V gene TRBV7-9, with D unresolved. CDR3 length: 15 amino acids. Germline assignment: CDR1 SEHNR and CDR2 FQNEAQ (reference sequence). Between the trimmed V and J ends, which lost 1 base and 0 bases, there was a span of 10 bases. The CDR3 coding sequence is TGTGCCAGCAGCTTAGTGTCCTCCCTCTCCTACGAGCAGTACTTC. It translates to CASSLVSSLSYEQYF.

The chain has TRBV7-2 and TRBJ2-3, with a possible D match to TRBD1 (5 bases). CDR3 size: 17 residues. CDR1 SGHTA and CDR2 FQGNSA come from the germline V gene. V was trimmed by 0 bases and J by 4 bases, leaving 17 bases between them. The CDR3 sequence: CASSLAPTSQGADTQYF. In DNA form, the CDR3 reads TGTGCCAGCAGCTTAGCCCCTACCTCTCAGGGCGCAGATACGCAGTATTTT.

This rearrangement joins TRBV5-4 to TRBJ2-7; 10 nucleotides agree with TRBD1. Trimming at V came to 3 bases and at J to 4 bases, leaving 10 bases not matched to a gene. The germline V gene encodes CDR1 SGHNT and CDR2 YYREEE (reference sequence). The CDR3 covers 16 residues. The CDR3 sequence is CASSYGTGDTAYEQYF. CDR3 nucleotide sequence: TGTGCCAGCAGCTACGGGACAGGGGACACTGCGTACGAGCAGTACTTC.

J is TRBJ2-1 and V is TRBV5-1; possibly TRBD2 for D (6 bases). V was clipped by 2 bases and J by 6 bases, with 12 bases between them. The CDR3 contains 14 residues. The germline V gene encodes CDR1 SGHRS and CDR2 YFSETQ. The CDR3 DNA reads TGCGCCAGCAGCTTCGGGGGACTCACCAATGAGCAGTTCTTC. Its translation is CASSFGGLTNEQFF.

The V call is TRBV6-5, the J call TRBJ1-2; no clear D. CDR1 is MNHEY and CDR2 is SVGAGI in the germline V gene. V lost 0 bases to trimming and J lost 5 bases, with 10 bases between them. The CDR3 consists of 14 residues. The DNA for the CDR3 is TGTGCCAGCAGTTACTCGATTACGGGGTATGGCTACACCTTC. This encodes CASSYSITGYGYTF.

The genes are TRBV24-1 and TRBJ2-7, with 9 bases fitting TRBD1. V was clipped by 5 bases and J by 3 bases; unmatched bases: 7. This CDR3 has 15 residues. Germline V gives CDR1 KGHDR, CDR2 SFDVKD. In nucleotides, the CDR3 is TGTGCCACCAGTGGGGGACAGGGTGGAATCTACGAGCAGTACTTC. Encoded protein: CATSGGQGGIYEQYF.

This chain uses TRBV28 with TRBJ2-3; D is undetermined. The germline gives CDR1 MDHEN, CDR2 SYDVKM. This CDR3 contains 12 residues. Between the trimmed V and J ends, which lost 10 bases and 0 bases, there was a span of 8 bases. DNA of the CDR3: TGTGCCACCTCCCTTAGCACAGATACGCAGTATTTT. Amino acid sequence: CATSLSTDTQYF.

The rearrangement links TRBV30 to TRBJ1-1; a weak D match, TRBD1 (6 bases). The CDR3 loop spans 14 amino acids. CDR1 and CDR2 from the germline V gene are GTSNPN and SVGIG (reference sequence). With 6 bases removed from V and 6 bases from J, the gap between germline ends came to 20 bases. CDR3 sequence reads: CACYGTKGVAEAFF. DNA for the CDR3: TGTGCCTGTTATGGGACAAAGGGGGTCGCTGAAGCTTTCTTT.